This is a list of T cell receptor beta chains from one sample in a study of beta chain features in type 1 diabetes. Libraries were prepared by immunoSEQ multiplex PCR; TCRdb keeps only in-frame clonotypes and omits some of them. The table lists 330,000 or so clones, around 12% of them singletons. The specimen was naive CD4+ T cells from blood. These receptor sequences come from a woman aged 18-29 years with type 1 diabetes. The CDR3 runs from the conserved cysteine through the conserved F or W. The D gene is left open where the match is weak. Expanded clones get a size class; other rows say once, few or many, or leave the size out.

j_call cdr3_length d_call clone_size v_call cdr3_aa cdr3_nt
TRBJ1-2 13 TRBD1 few TRBV2 CASRGQGPYGYTF TGTGCCAGCAGGGGACAGGGGCCCTATGGCTACACCTTC
TRBJ2-5 15 TRBD1 few TRBV7-3 CASSRTRGPGETQYF TGTGCCAGCAGCCGAACCAGGGGGCCGGGAGAGACCCAGTACTTC
TRBJ1-3 17 . few TRBV14 CASSSPGRALAGNTIYF TGTGCCAGCAGCTCCCCCGGGAGGGCTCTGGCTGGAAACACCATATATTTT
TRBJ1-1 13 . . TRBV28 CASSLPRVGEAFF TGTGCCAGCAGTTTACCCAGGGTCGGGGAAGCTTTCTTT
TRBJ1-1 13 . few TRBV7-2 CASSRKTGTEAFF TGTGCCAGCAGCCGGAAGACAGGAACTGAAGCTTTCTTT
TRBJ2-2 13 TRBD1 few TRBV11-2 CASRRTGTGELFF TGTGCCAGCAGAAGGACAGGCACCGGGGAGCTGTTTTTT
TRBJ2-1 12 TRBD2 . TRBV30 CAWGWGGNEQFF TGTGCCTGGGGCTGGGGGGGAAATGAGCAGTTCTTC
TRBJ2-2 16 TRBD2 few TRBV7-2 CASSLWLAGVLGELFF TGTGCCAGCAGCTTATGGCTAGCGGGAGTCCTCGGGGAGCTGTTTTTT
TRBJ1-5 15 . few TRBV7-9 CASSPGGGGNQPQHF TGTGCCAGCAGCCCCGGCGGAGGGGGCAATCAGCCCCAGCATTTT
TRBJ1-1 15 TRBD1 . TRBV5-1 CASSLEQGMNTEAFF TGCGCCAGCAGCTTGGAACAGGGGATGAACACTGAAGCTTTCTTT
TRBJ1-6 15 TRBD1 . TRBV9 CASSGSGTVNSPLHF TGTGCCAGCAGCGGCTCCGGGACAGTCAATTCACCCCTCCACTTT
TRBJ2-4 16 TRBD2 . TRBV7-9 CASSLSGTTAKNIQYF TGTGCCAGCAGCTTAAGCGGGACCACAGCCAAAAACATTCAGTACTTC
TRBJ1-2 16 TRBD1 . TRBV7-9 CASSLDRGLFNYGYTF TGTGCCAGCAGCTTGGACAGGGGGCTATTTAACTATGGCTACACCTTC
TRBJ1-2 16 TRBD1 few TRBV25-1 CASSEVGTGEIYGYTF TGTGCCAGCAGTGAAGTGGGGACAGGGGAGATCTATGGCTACACCTTC
TRBJ2-7 14 TRBD1 . TRBV10-3 CAKSPTGTENEQYF TGTGCCAAGTCCCCAACCGGGACAGAGAACGAGCAGTACTTC
TRBJ2-4 15 . once TRBV18 CASSPLGGPQNIQYF TGTGCCAGCTCACCTCTCGGGGGACCTCAAAACATTCAGTACTTC
TRBJ2-3 18 TRBD2 . TRBV10-1 CASSERSGGPTSTDTQYF TGCGCCAGCAGTGAACGAAGCGGGGGGCCTACCAGCACAGATACGCAGTATTTT
TRBJ2-5 11 . few TRBV25-1 CASLSAETQYF TGTGCCAGCCTTAGTGCAGAGACCCAGTACTTC
TRBJ2-4 17 TRBD1 few TRBV29-1 CSVGGGSGRGFKNIQYF TGCAGCGTTGGAGGGGGATCCGGCAGGGGGTTCAAAAACATTCAGTACTTC
TRBJ2-7 15 . few TRBV4-3 CASSPTLGSSYEQYF TGCGCCAGCAGCCCTACCCTCGGGAGCTCCTACGAGCAGTACTTC
TRBJ2-7 15 . few TRBV27 CASSLGLGMPYEQYF TGTGCCAGCAGTTTAGGCCTCGGGATGCCCTACGAGCAGTACTTC
TRBJ1-2 15 . . TRBV7-9 CASSLRAKGDYGYTF TGTGCCAGCAGCTTAAGAGCGAAGGGGGACTATGGCTACACCTTC
TRBJ2-1 11 . few TRBV4-3 CASSHLREQFF TGCGCCAGCAGCCACCTGCGGGAGCAGTTCTTC
TRBJ2-1 14 TRBD2 few TRBV27 CASRRESTYNEQFF TGTGCCAGCAGGCGGGAGAGCACCTACAATGAGCAGTTCTTC
TRBJ2-3 15 TRBD2 . TRBV7-3 CASSPSAGVADTQYF TGTGCCAGCAGCCCTTCAGCGGGAGTGGCGGATACGCAGTATTTT
TRBJ1-2 16 . few TRBV9 CASSVDNRGPNYGYTF TGTGCCAGCAGCGTAGATAATAGGGGCCCTAACTATGGCTACACCTTC
TRBJ2-4 13 TRBD1 . TRBV10-3 CAISELGRQGKYF TGTGCCATCAGTGAATTGGGGAGACAGGGCAAGTACTTC
TRBJ2-1 15 TRBD1 . TRBV5-1 CASSYWDRLYNEQFF TGCGCCAGCAGCTATTGGGACAGGCTCTACAATGAGCAGTTCTTC
TRBJ1-2 16 TRBD1 . TRBV9 CASSVGIGGAGYGYTF TGTGCCAGCAGCGTAGGAATAGGGGGCGCTGGCTATGGCTACACCTTC
TRBJ2-3 15 TRBD1 . TRBV27 CASSPGTGRRDTQYF TGTGCCAGCAGTCCCGGGACAGGGAGGAGAGATACGCAGTATTTT
TRBJ1-3 17 . . TRBV4-2 CASSQSLVRAGGNTIYF TGTGCCAGCAGCCAGTCCCTGGTCCGAGCGGGGGGAAACACCATATATTTT
TRBJ2-1 14 . . TRBV19 CASSIGWQGTEQFF TGTGCCAGTAGTATCGGTTGGCAGGGGACTGAGCAGTTCTTC
TRBJ2-5 15 TRBD2 few TRBV7-2 CASSLVAGGQETQYF TGTGCCAGCAGCTTAGTCGCGGGGGGCCAAGAGACCCAGTACTTC
TRBJ2-3 14 TRBD2 . TRBV7-3 CASSFSAGADTQYF TGTGCCAGCAGCTTTTCAGCGGGAGCAGATACGCAGTATTTT
TRBJ2-3 18 . . TRBV27 CASSPHLSQGIVTDTQYF TGTGCCAGCAGTCCTCACCTATCGCAGGGGATTGTCACAGATACGCAGTATTTT
TRBJ2-2 18 TRBD2 . TRBV6-1 CASSDVSMGLAGVGELFF TGTGCCAGCAGTGACGTTTCGATGGGACTAGCGGGAGTCGGGGAGCTGTTTTTT
TRBJ2-7 15 . . TRBV18 CASSPRQISSYEQYF TGTGCCAGCTCACCGCGACAGATAAGCTCGTACGAGCAGTACTTC
TRBJ2-7 15 . few TRBV5-1 CASSNTVRVHYEQYF TGCGCCAGCAGCAACACAGTGCGGGTACACTACGAGCAGTACTTC
TRBJ1-2 13 . few TRBV29-1 CSVGTGTYFGYTF TGCAGCGTTGGTACAGGGACCTACTTCGGCTACACCTTC
TRBJ2-7 16 . few TRBV28 CASSSWHRGLGYEQYF TGTGCCAGCAGTTCCTGGCACAGGGGACTAGGCTACGAGCAGTACTTC
TRBJ2-1 14 . few TRBV5-4 CASSTTADYNEQFF TGTGCCAGCAGTACCACAGCGGACTACAATGAGCAGTTCTTC
TRBJ2-5 13 TRBD2 . TRBV7-2 CASSFPGGETQYF TGTGCCAGCAGCTTCCCGGGGGGGGAGACCCAGTACTTC
TRBJ1-5 14 TRBD1 . TRBV4-2 CASSQDRGRQPQHF TGTGCCAGCAGCCAGGACAGGGGCCGTCAGCCCCAGCATTTT
TRBJ1-2 13 . few TRBV18 CASSAGSNYGYTF TGTGCCAGCTCCGCAGGGTCGAACTATGGCTACACCTTC